The 7 T cell receptor beta chains below come from one sample, sequenced in a study of T cell repertoires in cytomegalovirus infection. These receptors are not linked to any known antigen. MiXCR, run by TCRdb on the reads, gives a single entry per CDR3 protein. The sample carries fewer than 850,000 distinct CDR3 sequences, 25% to 30% recorded once. The sample here was cultured CD8+ T cells from PBMCs, taken from culture after CMV antigen stimulation. The receptor set was obtained from a human donor in good health (CMV status not recorded). Some clones in this sample may be carry-over from other donors' samples.

In this sample, this clonotype turned up a few times. J is TRBJ2-5 and V is TRBV7-6; 7 positions match TRBD2. V lost 5 bases, J lost 4 bases, and 4 bases stayed unmatched. The CDR3 extends over 13 amino acids. Germline-derived CDR1 and CDR2 are SGHVS and FNYEAQ. The CDR3 sequence is CASSHGLGETQYF. In DNA, the CDR3 is TGTGCCAGCAGCCATGGACTAGGAGAGACCCAGTACTTC.

The V and J genes are TRBV7-6 and TRBJ2-1; D call uncertain. V lost 3 bases to trimming and J lost 4 bases, with 7 bases between them. The germline gives CDR1 SGHVS, CDR2 FNYEAQ. This CDR3 is 13 amino acids long. The CDR3 loop reads CASSFMEYNEQFF. CDR3 coding DNA: TGTGCCAGCAGCTTTATGGAATACAATGAGCAGTTCTTC.

This clonotype was seen a few times. This chain uses TRBV28 with TRBJ2-1; D gene unclear. Trimming took 6 bases from V and 0 from J, leaving 9 bases between them. The CDR3 is 14 amino acids. Germline values: CDR1 MDHEN, CDR2 SYDVKM. The CDR3 bases are TGTGCCAGCAGCCGACTGAGCTCCTACAATGAGCAGTTCTTC. Protein product: CASSRLSSYNEQFF.

The table lists this clonotype with a few counts. The CDR3 DNA reads TGCGCCAGCAGTCAATCACAGGGGGCCGAAGATACGCAGTATTTT. Amino acid sequence: CASSQSQGAEDTQYF. The chain links TRBV23-1 to TRBJ2-3, with 9 positions matching TRBD1. TRBV23-1 is an open reading frame whose function is uncertain. V lost 0 bases, J lost 5 bases, and 3 bases stayed unmatched. The CDR3 runs to 15 residues.

The V gene is TRBV15, the J gene TRBJ2-5; D perhaps matches TRBD2 (6 bases). There are 17 residues in the CDR3. The germline CDR1 and CDR2 sequences are LNHNV and YYDKDF (reference sequence). Trimming pared 5 bases from V and 4 bases from J, leaving 23 bases between. The CDR3 nucleotides are TGTGCCACCAGCGGGATCGCCCGGGACTCCCGACGAGAGACCCAGTACTTC. Protein product: CATSGIARDSRRETQYF. Together with reference TRBV15 and TRBJ2-5, the CDR3 gives the full variable domain: DAMVIQNPRYQVTQFGKPVTLSCSQTLNHNVMYWYQQKSSQAPKLLFHYYDKDFNNEADTPDNFQSRRPNTSFCFLDIRSPGLGDTAMYLCATSGIARDSRRETQYFGPGTRLLVL.

This sequence joins TRBV27 and TRBJ1-6; no clear D gene. The CDR3 loop spans 16 amino acids. CDR1 is MNHEY, CDR2 SMNVEV, per germline (reference sequence). V shed 4 bases and J shed 10 bases, with 20 bases lying between them. DNA of the CDR3: TGTGCCAGCAGTTACGGCAGGATCGTGCCGGGATCACCCCTCCACTTT. Translation gives CASSYGRIVPGSPLHF.

This clonotype was recorded a few times. The chain joins TRBV29-1 to TRBJ1-5, with 7 bases fitting TRBD1. Unmatched junction bases numbered 6, after V lost 6 bases and J lost 1 base. CDR1 and CDR2 (germline): SQVTM, ANQGSEA. The CDR3 runs 14 residues. In DNA form, the CDR3 reads TGCAGCGTATCGACAGGGCAGAGCAATCAGCCCCAGCATTTT. Translated: CSVSTGQSNQPQHF. Complete variable domain (other parts from reference TRBV29-1 and TRBJ1-5): SAVISQKPSRDICQRGTSLTIQCQVDSQVTMMFWYRQQPGQSLTLIATANQGSEATYESGFVIDKFPISRPNLTFSTLTVSNMSPEDSSIYLCSVSTGQSNQPQHFGDGTRLSIL.